The clone carrying this T cell receptor beta chain was seen a handful of times. TCRdb re-called the 5' RACE reads with MiXCR, one entry per CDR3 protein. The table shows about 560,000 distinct CDR3 sequences, with around 16% occurring only once. The sample belongs to a study of T-cell memory formation after mild COVID-19. Sequencing was performed on PBMCs or a T cell subset sorted from them (not recorded which). This receptor was obtained from an adult woman who had mild COVID-19 (a few samples of this study predate the infection). Cell type and time point are not known.

The chain's CDR3 is CASSHGTVDSPLHF. For the CDR3, the DNA is TGTGCCAGCAGCCACGGGACAGTAGATTCACCCCTCCACTTT. This chain uses TRBV3-1 with TRBJ1-6; TRBD1 agrees at 7 bases. CDR1 is LGHDT and CDR2 is YNNKEL in the germline V gene (reference sequence). The V gene end was trimmed by 3 bases and the J gene end by 8 bases; junction bases not matched to a gene: 4. This CDR3 has 14 amino acids.